This T cell receptor (beta chain) was sequenced for a study of blood T cell repertoires in COVID-19 (TCRdb year 2020). For context, the study as a whole: Collaborator samples came from the United States, Italy and Spain and covered acute and convalescent phases of COVID-19. The material from the prospective study consisted of cDNA or gDNA derived from T cells, B-cell-depleted T cells, or PBMCs. Subjects who had been exposed to COVID-19, were actively infected with it, or had recovered from it provided the deeply sampled blood TCRbeta repertoires that made up the dataset. The repertoires were released in a freely available public database intended as a resource for research on the immune response to SARS-CoV-2. Samples came from the ongoing ImmuneRACE study (first 160 participants) plus 1,254 subjects from 6 global collaborators. Sample metadata almost always included a de-identified subject ID, COVID-19 status, age in years and sex. Where available, HLA class I and class II types were obtained from metadata supplied by the sample provider rather than from assay-based typing. The paper's findings and limits, for the study overall: The amount of clinical and demographic metadata varied by source and participant and was provided uncurated.

The immunoSEQ Assay, a bias-controlled multiplex PCR, was used to amplify TCRbeta CDR3 regions from genomic DNA. The paper's data handling went like this. Nucleated cell counts per sample were estimated from amplification of reference gene primers within the assay. Sequence reads were collapsed and filtered to measure the absolute abundance of every unique TCRbeta CDR3 rearrangement. For each sample, productive Simpson clonality was calculated as the square root of Simpson's diversity index over productive rearrangements. Sourced from immuneACCESS, this table was stored by TCRdb with only in-frame sequences that have V and J called. A share of the clones is absent; for the studies checked, an unresolved V gene accounts for under half, and the remainder has no known explanation. D and trimming were read from the DNA, whereas the V and J calls and clone size are those reported in that table. The sample has 5,800 or so clones on record, roughly four fifths of them singletons. Of the sample, over 12% is held by the ten largest clones.

A remark on this clone: Its antigen is currently not known. Base qualities are not recorded, but no much larger clone differs from it by a single base.

Collaborating institutions collected whole blood in K2EDTA tubes following their own protocols. Collaborator samples were shipped for TCRbeta analysis as frozen whole blood, isolated PBMCs, or DNA extracted from either sample type. The CDR3 spans 13 residues, from the cysteine through the phenylalanine. Only the CDR3 region is kept as DNA, spanning 39 bases read in frame from base 1. Per the germline V gene, SGHTA is the CDR1 and FQGNSA is the CDR2. Trimmed from V: 4 bases; trimmed from J: 4 bases; junction bases lacking a gene match: 3. The sequence was collected from a man in his 60s with acute or convalescent COVID-19. The rearranged segments are TRBV7-2 and TRBJ1-2, with 7 bases aligning to TRBD1. The specimen sequenced was peripheral blood. The CDR3 reads CASSSGQTYGYTF. The DNA reads as follows: TGTGCCAGCAGCTCGGGACAGACCTATGGCTACACCTTC. Here the CDR3 is joined to the reference TRBV7-2 and TRBJ1-2 genes, and the full variable domain is: GAGVSQSPSNKVTEKGKDVELRCDPISGHTALYWYRQSLGQGLEFLIYFQGNSAPDKSGLPSDRFSAERTGGSVSTLTIQRTQQEDSAVYLCASSSGQTYGYTFGSGTRLTVV.